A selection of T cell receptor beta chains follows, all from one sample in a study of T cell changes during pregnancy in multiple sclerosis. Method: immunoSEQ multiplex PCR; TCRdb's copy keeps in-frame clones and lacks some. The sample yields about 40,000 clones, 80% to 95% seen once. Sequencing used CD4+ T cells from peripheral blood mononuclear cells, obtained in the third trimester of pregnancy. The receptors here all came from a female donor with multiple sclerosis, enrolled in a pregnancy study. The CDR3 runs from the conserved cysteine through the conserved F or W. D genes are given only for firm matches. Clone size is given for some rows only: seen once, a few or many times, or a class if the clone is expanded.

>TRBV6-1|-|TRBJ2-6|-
TGTGCCAGCCGTCCTACCTCTGGGGCCAACGTCCTGACTTTC
CASRPTSGANVLTF
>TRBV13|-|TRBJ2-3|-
TGTGCCAGCAGCCCCCAGGGTATGCAACTTCGTTACACAGATACGCAGTATTTT
CASSPQGMQLRYTDTQYF
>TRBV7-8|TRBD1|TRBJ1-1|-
TGTGCCAGCAGCGTCCGGGACAGGGGGATCCGGAACACTGAAGCTTTCTTT
CASSVRDRGIRNTEAFF
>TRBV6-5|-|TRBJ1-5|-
TGTGCCAGCAGTACTAATATCAATCAGCCCCAGCATTTT
CASSTNINQPQHF
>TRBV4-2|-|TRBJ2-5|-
TGTGCCAGCAGCCAAGAAGCTCTGGCGGACAAACAAGAGACCCAGTACTTC
CASSQEALADKQETQYF
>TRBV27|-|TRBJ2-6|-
TGTGCCAGCAGTTTTCTCGGGGCCAACGTCCTGACTTTC
CASSFLGANVLTF
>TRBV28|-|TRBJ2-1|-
TGTGCCAGCAGGACGGGACAAAGGACTCCGTTCTTC
CASRTGQRTPFF
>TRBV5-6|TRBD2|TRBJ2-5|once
TGTGCCAGCAGCTGGTGGGGGAACCTAGCGGGGAGAGGGGAGACCCAGTACTTC
CASSWWGNLAGRGETQYF
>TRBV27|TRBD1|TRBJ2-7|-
TGTGCCAGCAGATCACGACAGGGGAGCTCCTACGAGCAGTACTTC
CASRSRQGSSYEQYF
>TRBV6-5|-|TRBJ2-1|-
TGTGCCAGCTGGGGACTCGCTAATGAGCAGTTCTTC
CASWGLANEQFF
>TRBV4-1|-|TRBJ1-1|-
TGCGCCAGCAGCCAGATCCCCAGTGCGGACACTGAAGCTTTCTTT
CASSQIPSADTEAFF
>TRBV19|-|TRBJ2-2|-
TGTGCCAGTAGTTTCCGAACAGGGTCCGCGAACACCGGGGAGCTGTTTTTT
CASSFRTGSANTGELFF